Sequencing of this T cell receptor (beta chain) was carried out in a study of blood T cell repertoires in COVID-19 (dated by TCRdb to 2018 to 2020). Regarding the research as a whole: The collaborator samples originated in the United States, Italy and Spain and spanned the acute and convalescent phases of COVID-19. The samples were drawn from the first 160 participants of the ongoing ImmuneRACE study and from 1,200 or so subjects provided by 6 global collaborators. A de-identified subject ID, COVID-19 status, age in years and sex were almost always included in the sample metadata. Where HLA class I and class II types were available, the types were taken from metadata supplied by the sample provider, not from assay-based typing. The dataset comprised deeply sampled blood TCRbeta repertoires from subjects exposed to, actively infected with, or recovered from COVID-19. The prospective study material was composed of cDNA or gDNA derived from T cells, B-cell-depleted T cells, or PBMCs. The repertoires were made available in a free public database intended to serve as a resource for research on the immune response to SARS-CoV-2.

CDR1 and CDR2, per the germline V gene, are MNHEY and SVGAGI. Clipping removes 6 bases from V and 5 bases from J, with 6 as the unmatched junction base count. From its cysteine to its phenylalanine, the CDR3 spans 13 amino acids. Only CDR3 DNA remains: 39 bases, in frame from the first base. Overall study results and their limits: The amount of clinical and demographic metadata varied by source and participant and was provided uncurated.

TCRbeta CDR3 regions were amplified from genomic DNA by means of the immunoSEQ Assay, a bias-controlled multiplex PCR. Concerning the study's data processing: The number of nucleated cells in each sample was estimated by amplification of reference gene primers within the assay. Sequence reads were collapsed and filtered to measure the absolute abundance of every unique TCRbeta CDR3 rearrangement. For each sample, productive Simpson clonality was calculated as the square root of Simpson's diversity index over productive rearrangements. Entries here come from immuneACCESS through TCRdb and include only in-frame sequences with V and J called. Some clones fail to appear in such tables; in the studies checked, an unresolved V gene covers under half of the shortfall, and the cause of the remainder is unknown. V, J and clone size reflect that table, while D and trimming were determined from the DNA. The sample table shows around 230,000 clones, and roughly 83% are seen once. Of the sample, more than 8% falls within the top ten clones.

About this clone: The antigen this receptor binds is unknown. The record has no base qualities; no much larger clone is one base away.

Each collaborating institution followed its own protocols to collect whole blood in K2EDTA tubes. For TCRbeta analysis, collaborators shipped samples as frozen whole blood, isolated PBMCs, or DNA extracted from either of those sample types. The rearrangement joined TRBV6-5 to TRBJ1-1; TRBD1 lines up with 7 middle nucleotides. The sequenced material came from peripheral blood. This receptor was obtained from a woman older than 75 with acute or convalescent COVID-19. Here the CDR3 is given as CASRATGWTEAFF. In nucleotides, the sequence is TGTGCCAGCAGAGCGACAGGGTGGACTGAAGCTTTCTTT.